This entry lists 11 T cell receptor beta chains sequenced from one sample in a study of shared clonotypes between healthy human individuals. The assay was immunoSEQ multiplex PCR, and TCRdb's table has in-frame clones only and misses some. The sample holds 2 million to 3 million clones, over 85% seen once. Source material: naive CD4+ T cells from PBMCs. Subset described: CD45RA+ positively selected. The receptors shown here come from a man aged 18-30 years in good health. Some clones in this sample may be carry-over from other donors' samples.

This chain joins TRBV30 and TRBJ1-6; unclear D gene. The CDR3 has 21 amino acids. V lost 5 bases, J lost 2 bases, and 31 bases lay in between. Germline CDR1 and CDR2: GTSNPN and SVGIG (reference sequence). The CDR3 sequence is CAWGPQITNSSRKTYNSPLHF. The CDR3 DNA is TGTGCCTGGGGTCCTCAAATCACGAACTCCTCACGGAAAACCTATAATTCACCCCTCCACTTT.

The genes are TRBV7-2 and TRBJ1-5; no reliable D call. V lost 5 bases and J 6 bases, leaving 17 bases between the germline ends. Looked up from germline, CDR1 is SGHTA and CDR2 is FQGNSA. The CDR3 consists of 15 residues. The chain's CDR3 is CASSLGAPWGQPQHF. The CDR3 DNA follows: TGTGCCAGCAGCCTCGGTGCGCCGTGGGGTCAGCCCCAGCATTTT.

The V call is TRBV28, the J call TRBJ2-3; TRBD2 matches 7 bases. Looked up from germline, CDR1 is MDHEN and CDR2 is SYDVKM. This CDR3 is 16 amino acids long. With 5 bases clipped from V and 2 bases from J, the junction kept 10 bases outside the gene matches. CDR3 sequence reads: CASSPRDYVLTDTQYF. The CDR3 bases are TGTGCCAGCAGTCCCCGGGACTACGTACTCACAGATACGCAGTATTTT. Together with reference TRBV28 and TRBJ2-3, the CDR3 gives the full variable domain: DVKVTQSSRYLVKRTGEKVFLECVQDMDHENMFWYRQDPGLGLRLIYFSYDVKMKEKGDIPEGYSVSREKKERFSLILESASTNQTSMYLCASSPRDYVLTDTQYFGPGTRLTVL.

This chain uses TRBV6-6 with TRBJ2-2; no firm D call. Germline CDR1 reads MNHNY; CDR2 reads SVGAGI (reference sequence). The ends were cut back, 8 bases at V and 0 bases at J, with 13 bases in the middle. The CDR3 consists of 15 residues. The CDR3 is CASASLQSNTGELFF. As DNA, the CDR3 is TGTGCCAGCGCTTCCCTACAGTCGAACACCGGGGAGCTGTTTTTT.

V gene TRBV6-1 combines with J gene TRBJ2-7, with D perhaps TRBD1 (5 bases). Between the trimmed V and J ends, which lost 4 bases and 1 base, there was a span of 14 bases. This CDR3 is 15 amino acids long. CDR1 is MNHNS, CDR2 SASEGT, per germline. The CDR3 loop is CASSGARAGSYEQYF. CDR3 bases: TGTGCCAGCAGTGGAGCGCGAGCAGGGTCCTACGAGCAGTACTTC.

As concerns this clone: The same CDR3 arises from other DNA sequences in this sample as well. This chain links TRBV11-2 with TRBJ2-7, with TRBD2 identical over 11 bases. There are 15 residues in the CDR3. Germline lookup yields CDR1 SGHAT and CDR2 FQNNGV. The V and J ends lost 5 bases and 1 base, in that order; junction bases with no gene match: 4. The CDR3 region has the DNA TGTGCCAGCAGCCGAACTAGCGGGAGTTCCTACGAGCAGTACTTC. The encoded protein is CASSRTSGSSYEQYF.

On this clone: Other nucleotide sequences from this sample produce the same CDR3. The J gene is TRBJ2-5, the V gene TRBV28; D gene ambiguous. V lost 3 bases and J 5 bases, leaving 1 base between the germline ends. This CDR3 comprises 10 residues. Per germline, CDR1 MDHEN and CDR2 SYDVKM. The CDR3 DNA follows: TGTGCCAGCAGTTTTGAGACCCAGTACTTC. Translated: CASSFETQYF.

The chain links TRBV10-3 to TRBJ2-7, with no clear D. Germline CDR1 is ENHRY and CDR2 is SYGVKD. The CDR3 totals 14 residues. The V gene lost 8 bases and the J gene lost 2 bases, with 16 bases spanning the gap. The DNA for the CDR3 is TGTGCCATCGGCGGCGCGGCTAGACCCTACGAGCAGTACTTC. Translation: CAIGGAARPYEQYF.

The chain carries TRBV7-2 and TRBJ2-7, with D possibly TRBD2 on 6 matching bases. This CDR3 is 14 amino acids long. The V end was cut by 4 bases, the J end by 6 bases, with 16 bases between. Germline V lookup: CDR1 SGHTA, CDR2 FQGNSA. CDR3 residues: CASSSGVGAPEQYF. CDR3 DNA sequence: TGTGCCAGCAGCTCGGGGGTAGGGGCACCCGAGCAGTACTTC.

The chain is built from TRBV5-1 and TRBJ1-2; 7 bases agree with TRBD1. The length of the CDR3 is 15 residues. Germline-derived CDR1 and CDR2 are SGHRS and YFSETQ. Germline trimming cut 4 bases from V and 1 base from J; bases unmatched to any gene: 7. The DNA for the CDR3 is TGCGCCAGCAGCGCCACAGGGGCGCTTAACTATGGCTACACCTTC. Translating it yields CASSATGALNYGYTF.

Here the CDR3 reads CASSFRLAADTDTQYF. In DNA form, the CDR3 reads TGCGCCAGCAGCTTTAGGCTAGCGGCCGACACAGATACGCAGTATTTT. The chain employs TRBV4-3 and TRBJ2-3; 7 bases align to TRBD2. CDR3 length: 16 amino acids. The ends lost 5 bases at V and 2 bases at J; junction bases unmatched: 10. Per the germline V gene, CDR1 is LGHNA and CDR2 is YSLEER.